This T cell receptor beta chain was obtained from a study of blood T cells in healthy people across ages. A second PCR of about 6 to 12 cycles used a sample-barcoded 5' primer and a J-beta primer mix. Via MiXCR, TCRdb re-called the 5' RACE reads, giving one row per CDR3 protein. The sample includes almost 300,000 distinct CDR3 sequences, 25% to 30% of them seen just once. Study-wide results and caveats: When set beside aged donors, long-lived donors presented more naive CD4+ cells and higher diversity. Not knowing donor CMV status may have confounded expanded clonotype changes.

Germline V gives CDR1 SGHTA, CDR2 FQGNSA. The CDR3 totals 14 residues. V was clipped by 3 bases and J by 5 bases, with 14 bases between them. This clonotype has just a few counts. Antigen: not known. The material sequenced was blood. The rearrangement uses TRBV7-2 and TRBJ2-7; D is uncertain. This clonotype originated in a woman between 65 and 79 years old in good health. This CDR3 is CASSFLAGPHEQYF. The CDR3 nucleotides read TGTGCCAGCAGCTTTCTTGCCGGGCCTCACGAGCAGTACTTC.